A selection of T cell receptor beta chains follows, all from one sample in a study of cytomegalovirus exposure and HLA in healthy donors. The repertoire was sequenced with immunoSEQ multiplex PCR; TCRdb's copy has only in-frame clones and lacks some. The profile shows 150,000 to 200,000 clones, approximately 90% of them singletons. The sample consisted of PBMCs. The receptors here all came from a man aged 18-30 years in good health and CMV-seronegative. Both conserved end residues are part of each CDR3. D genes are given only for firm matches.

cdr3_length j_call v_call d_call cdr3_nt cdr3_aa
15 TRBJ1-5 TRBV15 NA TGTGCCACCAGCTCCCAGTTGTTCGGAGGTCAGCCCCAGCATTTT CATSSQLFGGQPQHF
13 TRBJ1-5 TRBV19 NA TGTGCCAGTGGCACAGGGTATCTGGAGCCCCAGCATTTT CASGTGYLEPQHF
15 TRBJ1-1 TRBV7-2 NA TGTGCCAGCAGCCGGACGGGGGAGTCGGCCACTGAAGCTTTCTTT CASSRTGESATEAFF
19 TRBJ1-5 TRBV12-2 NA TGTGCAAGTCGCTTAGCGCGGGGAAATGAAGGCCGTAGCAATCAGCCCCAGCATTTT CASRLARGNEGRSNQPQHF
15 TRBJ1-4 TRBV7-9 NA TGTGCCAGCAGCGATTACAGGGCACAGGGAGAAAAACTGTTTTTT CASSDYRAQGEKLFF
13 TRBJ2-3 TRBV5-1 NA TGCGCCAGCAGCTCGCAGGGTACAGATACGCAGTATTTT CASSSQGTDTQYF
16 TRBJ2-6 TRBV4-3 NA TGCGCCAGCAGCCAAGAGTTAGGCGGTGGGGCCAACGTCCTGACTTTC CASSQELGGGANVLTF
16 TRBJ2-6 TRBV5-1 NA TGCGCCAGCAGCCCGGCCAGGGACACTGGGGCCAACGTCCTGACTTTC CASSPARDTGANVLTF
17 TRBJ2-6 TRBV28 TRBD1 TGTGCCAGCAGTTTAGTCAAGGGGGCGTATGGGGCCAACGTCCTGACTTTC CASSLVKGAYGANVLTF
14 TRBJ2-4 TRBV6-5 TRBD2 TGTGCCAGCAGAGTAGCGGGGGCCAAAAACATTCAGTACTTC CASRVAGAKNIQYF
17 TRBJ2-1 TRBV4-3 TRBD2 TGCGCCAGCAGCCAAGGGGGCGGACTAGCGGTTTACAATGAGCAGTTCTTC CASSQGGGLAVYNEQFF
12 TRBJ2-1 TRBV11-1 TRBD1 TGTGCCAGCAGCTTCACAGGGGATGAGCAGTTCTTC CASSFTGDEQFF
15 TRBJ1-4 TRBV5-6 NA TGTGCCAGCAGCTTCCGAGGATCAACTAATGAAAAACTGTTTTTT CASSFRGSTNEKLFF